This T cell receptor (beta chain) was identified during a study of neurological immune-mediated disorders. Study-wide points: Patients with HTLV-1-associated myelopathy showed the most TCR clonal expansion. Those with multiple sclerosis showed the least, falling below healthy controls.

This CDR3 is 13 amino acids long. Germline trimming cut 5 bases from V and 3 bases from J; bases unmatched to any gene: 1. Germline values: CDR1 KGHDR, CDR2 SFDVKD. Over 170 million TCR-beta sequences from 15-18 subjects came out of each sequencing run. TCRdb re-derived calls from the 5' RACE reads in MiXCR, one entry per CDR3 protein. This table has around 33,000 distinct CDR3 sequences, 7% to 8% appearing once. This clonotype was recorded at least ten times. The antigen remains undetermined. 2 million PBMCs stored at -80 C were the source of the unsorted libraries. The chain links TRBV24-1 to TRBJ2-7, with 9 bases that match TRBD2. This receptor was taken from a woman in her 40s in good health. The sample was PBMCs. The CDR3 is CATSGTSVYEQYF. For the CDR3, the DNA is TGTGCCACCAGTGGGACTAGCGTCTACGAGCAGTACTTC.